This is a list of T cell receptor beta chains from one sample in a study of blood T cell repertoires in COVID-19. Clones were read by immunoSEQ multiplex PCR, and TCRdb kept only the in-frame ones, dropping some. Of under 300,000 clones listed, 85% to 90% are singletons. Sequencing input: peripheral blood. The receptors here all came from a man in his sixties with acute or convalescent COVID-19. CDR3s include the opening cysteine and the closing phenylalanine or tryptophan. A D gene is named only where the DNA matches it firmly. Not every row has a clone size; where given, it reads once, few, many or a size class.

j_call: TRBJ1-6; cdr3_length: 15; v_call: TRBV7-3; clone_size: NA; d_call: TRBD1; cdr3_aa: CASSAEGQGNSPLHF; cdr3_nt: TGTGCCAGCAGCGCTGAGGGACAGGGTAATTCACCCCTCCACTTT
j_call: TRBJ1-4; cdr3_length: 15; v_call: TRBV28; clone_size: once; d_call: NA; cdr3_aa: CASRALGDGGEKLFF; cdr3_nt: TGTGCCAGCAGAGCCCTCGGGGACGGGGGTGAAAAACTGTTTTTT
j_call: TRBJ1-5; cdr3_length: 13; v_call: TRBV7-2; clone_size: once; d_call: NA; cdr3_aa: CASSYGGGQPQHF; cdr3_nt: TGTGCCAGCAGCTATGGGGGGGGACAGCCCCAGCATTTT
j_call: TRBJ1-2; cdr3_length: 15; v_call: TRBV18; clone_size: NA; d_call: NA; cdr3_aa: CASSIGDKKNYGYTF; cdr3_nt: TGTGCCAGCTCAATAGGGGACAAGAAAAACTATGGCTACACCTTC
j_call: TRBJ2-7; cdr3_length: 16; v_call: TRBV27; clone_size: NA; d_call: TRBD2; cdr3_aa: CASSSRTSSGSNEQYF; cdr3_nt: TGTGCCAGCAGTTCGCGGACGTCAAGCGGGAGTAACGAGCAGTACTTC
j_call: TRBJ1-5; cdr3_length: 16; v_call: TRBV30; clone_size: NA; d_call: NA; cdr3_aa: CAWSDKLAGGSQPQHF; cdr3_nt: TGTGCCTGGAGTGACAAACTTGCGGGGGGGAGTCAGCCCCAGCATTTT
j_call: TRBJ1-2; cdr3_length: 16; v_call: TRBV10-3; clone_size: NA; d_call: NA; cdr3_aa: CAISESGRRMFYGYTF; cdr3_nt: TGTGCCATCAGTGAGTCGGGGCGCAGGATGTTCTATGGCTACACCTTC
j_call: TRBJ1-5; cdr3_length: 16; v_call: TRBV19; clone_size: NA; d_call: TRBD1; cdr3_aa: CASSTGQGGPTQPQHF; cdr3_nt: TGTGCCAGTAGTACAGGACAGGGAGGCCCTACTCAGCCCCAGCATTTT
j_call: TRBJ2-4; cdr3_length: 14; v_call: TRBV28; clone_size: once; d_call: NA; cdr3_aa: CASGGSGAKNIQYF; cdr3_nt: TGTGCCAGCGGCGGCTCAGGGGCAAAAAACATTCAGTACTTC
j_call: TRBJ2-2; cdr3_length: 12; v_call: TRBV27; clone_size: NA; d_call: NA; cdr3_aa: CASRGPKKELFF; cdr3_nt: TGTGCCAGCAGGGGGCCGAAAAAGGAGCTGTTTTTT
j_call: TRBJ2-5; cdr3_length: 17; v_call: TRBV4-1; clone_size: NA; d_call: TRBD1; cdr3_aa: CASSQDMRQGVVETQYF; cdr3_nt: TGCGCCAGCAGCCAAGATATGAGGCAGGGGGTGGTGGAGACCCAGTACTTC
j_call: TRBJ2-1; cdr3_length: 15; v_call: TRBV7-2; clone_size: NA; d_call: TRBD2; cdr3_aa: CASSLEASGYNEQFF; cdr3_nt: TGTGCCAGCAGCTTAGAGGCTAGCGGATACAATGAGCAGTTCTTC
j_call: TRBJ1-1; cdr3_length: 14; v_call: TRBV28; clone_size: NA; d_call: TRBD1; cdr3_aa: CASSFQGEISEAFF; cdr3_nt: TGTGCCAGCAGTTTTCAGGGGGAGATCTCTGAAGCTTTCTTT
j_call: TRBJ1-2; cdr3_length: 13; v_call: TRBV12-3/TRBV12-4; clone_size: NA; d_call: NA; cdr3_aa: CASNLNRVGGYTF; cdr3_nt: TGTGCCAGCAACTTAAACAGGGTCGGCGGCTACACCTTC
j_call: TRBJ2-2; cdr3_length: 15; v_call: TRBV5-1; clone_size: NA; d_call: NA; cdr3_aa: CASSFTWAPTGELFF; cdr3_nt: TGCGCCAGCAGCTTCACTTGGGCCCCCACCGGGGAGCTGTTTTTT
j_call: TRBJ1-4; cdr3_length: 15; v_call: TRBV6-4; clone_size: NA; d_call: NA; cdr3_aa: CASSAQPGLNEKLFF; cdr3_nt: TGTGCCAGCAGTGCTCAACCAGGGCTAAATGAAAAACTGTTTTTT
j_call: TRBJ1-2; cdr3_length: 14; v_call: TRBV28; clone_size: NA; d_call: TRBD1; cdr3_aa: CASSLPGGSSGYTF; cdr3_nt: TGTGCCAGCAGTTTACCAGGGGGCTCAAGCGGCTACACCTTC
j_call: TRBJ2-7; cdr3_length: 14; v_call: TRBV27; clone_size: NA; d_call: TRBD1; cdr3_aa: CASSPVGTGREQYF; cdr3_nt: TGTGCCAGTAGCCCCGTTGGGACAGGGCGCGAGCAGTACTTC
j_call: TRBJ2-7; cdr3_length: 14; v_call: TRBV19; clone_size: NA; d_call: TRBD2; cdr3_aa: CASNRGLAGGEQYF; cdr3_nt: TGTGCCAGTAACAGAGGGCTAGCGGGAGGCGAGCAGTACTTC
j_call: TRBJ1-5; cdr3_length: 15; v_call: TRBV11-2; clone_size: NA; d_call: NA; cdr3_aa: CASSLSPGSNQPQHF; cdr3_nt: TGTGCCAGCAGCCTTAGTCCGGGAAGCAATCAGCCCCAGCATTTT
j_call: TRBJ2-7; cdr3_length: 11; v_call: TRBV11-2; clone_size: NA; d_call: NA; cdr3_aa: CASSSNYEQYF; cdr3_nt: TGTGCCAGCAGCTCAAACTACGAGCAGTACTTC
j_call: TRBJ2-3; cdr3_length: 12; v_call: TRBV29-1; clone_size: NA; d_call: NA; cdr3_aa: CSVGTGRDTQYF; cdr3_nt: TGCAGCGTGGGGACTGGCAGAGATACGCAGTATTTT
j_call: TRBJ2-5; cdr3_length: 14; v_call: TRBV6-5; clone_size: NA; d_call: TRBD1; cdr3_aa: CASREGASRETQYF; cdr3_nt: TGTGCCAGCCGCGAGGGGGCATCCAGAGAGACCCAGTACTTC
j_call: TRBJ1-1; cdr3_length: 13; v_call: TRBV2; clone_size: NA; d_call: NA; cdr3_aa: CASSVTVNTEAFF; cdr3_nt: TGTGCCAGCAGTGTGACAGTTAACACTGAAGCTTTCTTT
j_call: TRBJ1-2; cdr3_length: 11; v_call: TRBV28; clone_size: NA; d_call: NA; cdr3_aa: CASVSGYGYTF; cdr3_nt: TGTGCCAGCGTCTCGGGGTATGGCTACACCTTC
j_call: TRBJ2-7; cdr3_length: 15; v_call: TRBV6-1; clone_size: NA; d_call: TRBD1; cdr3_aa: CASSEVGTGAYEQYF; cdr3_nt: TGTGCCAGCAGTGAAGTGGGGACAGGGGCCTACGAGCAGTACTTC
j_call: TRBJ2-7; cdr3_length: 11; v_call: TRBV18; clone_size: few; d_call: NA; cdr3_aa: CASRESYEQYF; cdr3_nt: TGTGCCAGCAGAGAATCCTACGAGCAGTACTTC
j_call: TRBJ2-7; cdr3_length: 15; v_call: TRBV3-1/TRBV3-2; clone_size: NA; d_call: NA; cdr3_aa: CASSQDVAPPYEQYF; cdr3_nt: TGTGCCAGCAGCCAAGACGTAGCACCCCCCTACGAGCAGTACTTC